Below, 23 T cell receptor beta chains from the same sample are listed, as sequenced in a study of shared clonotypes between healthy human individuals. Profiling relied on immunoSEQ multiplex PCR, and the TCRdb table lists in-frame clones only, not all of them. This repertoire shows some 2,000,000 clones, 95% found once; its top ten account for 0.13%. Material for sequencing was naive CD4+ T cells sorted from blood. Indicated subset: CD45RA+ positively selected. All receptors come from a man between 18 and 35 years old in good health.

This clone was seen just once. The chain combines TRBV19 with TRBJ1-1; maybe TRBD1 (6 bases). Per germline, CDR1 LNHDA and CDR2 SQIVND (reference sequence). The CDR3 is 13 amino acids. The V end was cut by 4 bases, the J end by 5 bases, with 11 bases between. As DNA, the CDR3 is TGTGCCAGTAGTAGGTGGAGGGGGACTGAAGCTTTCTTT. Its translation: CASSRWRGTEAFF.

The chain uses TRBV27 and TRBJ2-5; 11 bases line up with TRBD2. The CDR3 contains 18 residues. The V gene's germline CDR1 is MNHEY and CDR2 SMNVEV (reference sequence). V dropped 0 bases and J dropped 2; count of bases not matched to a gene: 8. CDR3 loop: CASSLSGLAGGRQETQYF. The CDR3, as DNA: TGTGCCAGCAGTTTATCTGGGCTAGCGGGAGGTCGGCAAGAGACCCAGTACTTC.

The chain joins TRBV7-2 to TRBJ2-5; 7 bases are a match to TRBD1. The CDR3 consists of 15 residues. Germline CDR1 is SGHTA and CDR2 is FQGNSA. The V and J ends lost 6 bases and 4 bases, in that order; junction bases with no gene match: 11. The CDR3: CASRHSRQGAETQYF. CDR3 nucleotide sequence: TGTGCCAGCAGACACTCCCGACAGGGCGCAGAGACCCAGTACTTC.

Remarks on this clone: Other DNA sequences of this sample code for an identical CDR3. The rearrangement uses TRBV27 and TRBJ2-3; D is unresolved. Germline-derived CDR1 and CDR2 are MNHEY and SMNVEV (reference sequence). The CDR3 sequence is 14 residues long. V lost 3 bases, J lost 0 bases, and 7 bases lay in between. CDR3 sequence: CASSFRVSTDTQYF. The CDR3, as DNA: TGTGCCAGCAGTTTCCGGGTCAGCACAGATACGCAGTATTTT.

The chain carries TRBV6-1 and TRBJ1-1; perhaps TRBD1 as D (6 bases). This CDR3 region has 15 residues. Deletions cut 5 bases from V and 0 bases from J, with 13 bases between. Looked up from germline, CDR1 is MNHNS and CDR2 is SASEGT. Written as DNA, the CDR3 is TGTGCCAGCAGTCTTCGCGGGGGCATGAACACTGAAGCTTTCTTT. Amino acids: CASSLRGGMNTEAFF.

Concerning this clone itself: The identical CDR3 is also encoded by other nucleotide sequences in the sample. V gene TRBV7-2 combines with J gene TRBJ2-7; no clear D. V lost 5 bases to trimming and J lost 0 bases, with 11 bases between them. The germline CDR1 and CDR2 sequences are SGHTA and FQGNSA. This CDR3 has 14 residues. Here the CDR3 DNA reads TGTGCCAGCAGCCCAGACTGGTCCTCCTACGAGCAGTACTTC. Its translation: CASSPDWSSYEQYF.

The V call is TRBV7-8, the J call TRBJ2-7; D possibly corresponds to TRBD1 (5 bases). Per the germline V gene, CDR1 is SGHVS and CDR2 is FQNEAQ. Trimming pared 1 base from V and 3 bases from J, leaving 25 bases between. This CDR3 has 19 residues. The CDR3 region is CASSLVHQTLRARSYEQYF. The CDR3 DNA is TGTGCCAGCAGCTTAGTCCACCAGACCCTCAGGGCAAGGAGCTACGAGCAGTACTTC.

V is TRBV11-2 and J is TRBJ2-5, with 8 bases aligning to TRBD1. The J call may be mistaken, given a closer DNA end match to TRBJ2-7. The CDR3 has 16 residues. The germline V gene has CDR1 SGHAT and CDR2 FQNNGV. CDR3 sequence reads: CASSLAPGQVYYEQYF. CDR3 DNA: TGTGCCAGCAGCTTGGCGCCGGGACAGGTCTACTACGAGCAGTACTTC.

About this clone: This same CDR3 is encoded by further DNA sequences in the sample. The chain carries TRBV9 and TRBJ2-7, with D unresolved. V dropped 0 bases and J dropped 1 base, with 8 bases sitting between them. The CDR3 contains 14 residues. CDR1 and CDR2 (germline): SGDLS, YYNGEE. Written as DNA, the CDR3 is TGTGCCAGCAGCGTAGATGCCGGGTCCTACGAGCAGTACTTC. Translation gives CASSVDAGSYEQYF.

The J gene is TRBJ2-5, the V gene TRBV4-1; the match to TRBD2 covers 8 bases. The trim removed 1 base at V and 1 base at J, leaving 2 bases unmatched. Germline CDR1 and CDR2: MGHRA and YSYEKL. This CDR3 comprises 15 residues. DNA for the CDR3: TGCGCCAGCAGCCAAGGACTAGCGCCCCAAGAGACCCAGTACTTC. This codes for CASSQGLAPQETQYF.

The genes are TRBV7-8 and TRBJ1-1; D is possibly TRBD1 (5 bases). Trimming left V 5 bases short and J 1 base short, with 14 bases between. Germline V lookup: CDR1 SGHVS, CDR2 FQNEAQ. This CDR3 is built from 15 residues. The CDR3: CASSLIWGSNTEAFF. DNA of the CDR3: TGTGCCAGCAGCCTAATCTGGGGGTCGAACACTGAAGCTTTCTTT.

About this clone: The sample has other DNA sequences that encode this CDR3 too. The rearrangement joins TRBV18 to TRBJ1-5; D unresolved. Germline V lookup: CDR1 KGHSH, CDR2 LQKENI. The CDR3 is 13 amino acids. V gave up 3 bases and J gave up 3 bases, with 6 bases separating them. The CDR3 DNA is TGTGCCAGCTCACCCGACCCCAATCAGCCCCAGCATTTT. Translating it yields CASSPDPNQPQHF.

The rearrangement links TRBV7-9 to TRBJ2-1; TRBD1 aligns across 8 bases. The trim removed 5 bases at V and 7 bases at J, leaving 7 bases unmatched. This CDR3 is built from 14 residues. Germline CDR1 and CDR2: SEHNR and FQNEAQ (reference sequence). This chain's CDR3 is CASSSLDRGNEQFF. The CDR3 bases are TGTGCCAGCAGCAGCCTTGACAGGGGTAATGAGCAGTTCTTC.

This chain joins TRBV5-1 and TRBJ2-3; D gene ambiguous. Germline V gene lookup returns CDR1 SGHRS and CDR2 YFSETQ. CDR3 size: 13 residues. Trimming cost V 2 bases and J 4 bases, with 8 bases left between them. The CDR3 DNA reads TGCGCCAGCAGCTTTTTAGGACCAGATACGCAGTATTTT. As protein: CASSFLGPDTQYF.

V gene TRBV7-2 combines with J gene TRBJ1-1; maybe TRBD1 (5 bases). V shed 7 bases and J shed 5 bases, with 14 bases lying between them. Germline V lookup: CDR1 SGHTA, CDR2 FQGNSA. This CDR3 is built from 13 residues. This CDR3 reads CASNYDSGTEAFF. Written as DNA, the CDR3 is TGTGCCAGCAACTACGACAGTGGAACTGAAGCTTTCTTT.

This chain connects TRBV7-2 to TRBJ1-2; 7 nucleotides agree with TRBD1. Per germline, CDR1 SGHTA and CDR2 FQGNSA. The CDR3 has 15 residues. The V gene end was trimmed by 5 bases and the J gene end by 3 bases; junction bases not matched to a gene: 9. The CDR3 here is CASSPQDRVDYGYTF. For the CDR3, the DNA is TGTGCCAGCAGCCCCCAAGACAGGGTCGACTATGGCTACACCTTC.

In this sample, this clone turned up once. V usage is TRBV9 and J usage is TRBJ2-5, with a tentative D call TRBD1 (6 bases). V dropped 0 bases and J dropped 1 base, with 16 bases sitting between them. The CDR3 extends over 17 amino acids. Germline assignment: CDR1 SGDLS and CDR2 YYNGEE. This CDR3 reads CASSVGHGTSLQETQYF. The CDR3 region has the DNA TGTGCCAGCAGCGTAGGGCATGGGACATCACTCCAAGAGACCCAGTACTTC.

The V and J genes are TRBV6-6 and TRBJ2-1; 9 bases agree with TRBD1. V shed 2 bases and J 4 bases; nucleotides not matched to a gene: 6. CDR1 is MNHNY, CDR2 SVGAGI, per germline (reference sequence). This CDR3 region has 16 residues. CDR3 nucleotide sequence: TGTGCCAGCAGTTACGTGGCCGGGACAGGGTACAATGAGCAGTTCTTC. The encoded protein is CASSYVAGTGYNEQFF.

Concerning this clone: The same CDR3 arises from other DNA sequences in this sample as well. The chain recombines TRBV5-1 with TRBJ2-3; D is uncertain. Germline CDR1 and CDR2: SGHRS and YFSETQ. CDR3 length: 15 amino acids. Trimming pared 2 bases from V and 0 bases from J, leaving 10 bases between. The CDR3 nucleotides are TGCGCCAGCAGCTTCGGCGGTACTAGCACAGATACGCAGTATTTT. Amino acid sequence: CASSFGGTSTDTQYF.

This clone was seen a handful of times. The chain joins TRBV7-2 to TRBJ2-5; the match to TRBD1 covers 10 bases. Germline trimming cut 5 bases from V and 1 base from J; bases unmatched to any gene: 4. The CDR3 length is 15 residues. CDR1 is SGHTA, CDR2 FQGNSA, per germline. The CDR3 DNA sequence: TGTGCCAGCAGCGGGGACAGGGGTTCCCAAGAGACCCAGTACTTC. This translates into CASSGDRGSQETQYF. The full variable domain, in which reference TRBV7-2 and TRBJ2-5 provide the parts outside the CDR3, is GAGVSQSPSNKVTEKGKDVELRCDPISGHTALYWYRQSLGQGLEFLIYFQGNSAPDKSGLPSDRFSAERTGGSVSTLTIQRTQQEDSAVYLCASSGDRGSQETQYFGPGTRLLVL.

This clone was seen a single time. The gene calls are TRBV5-1 and TRBJ2-7, with TRBD2 matching 8 bases. Germline assignment: CDR1 SGHRS and CDR2 YFSETQ. CDR3 length equals 14 residues. Trimming cost V 3 bases and J 2 bases; bases outside gene matches: 4. The CDR3 reads CASSSLAAPYEQYF. CDR3 DNA: TGCGCCAGCAGCTCACTAGCGGCTCCCTACGAGCAGTACTTC.

The genes are TRBV6-5 and TRBJ1-1; tentatively, D is TRBD1 (5 bases). The germline gives CDR1 MNHEY, CDR2 SVGAGI. The CDR3 has 14 amino acids. Trimming pared 6 bases from V and 1 base from J, leaving 12 bases between. The CDR3 loop reads CASRPGTGNTEAFF. In DNA, the CDR3 is TGTGCCAGCAGGCCCGGGACGGGGAACACTGAAGCTTTCTTT.

The chain uses TRBV6-6 and TRBJ1-1; no definite D call. V lost 6 bases, J lost 5 bases, and 10 bases lay in between. CDR1 MNHNY and CDR2 SVGAGI come from the germline V gene (reference sequence). There are 12 residues in the CDR3. CDR3 loop: CASRYKGTEAFF. The CDR3 nucleotides read TGTGCCAGCAGGTACAAAGGGACTGAAGCTTTCTTT.